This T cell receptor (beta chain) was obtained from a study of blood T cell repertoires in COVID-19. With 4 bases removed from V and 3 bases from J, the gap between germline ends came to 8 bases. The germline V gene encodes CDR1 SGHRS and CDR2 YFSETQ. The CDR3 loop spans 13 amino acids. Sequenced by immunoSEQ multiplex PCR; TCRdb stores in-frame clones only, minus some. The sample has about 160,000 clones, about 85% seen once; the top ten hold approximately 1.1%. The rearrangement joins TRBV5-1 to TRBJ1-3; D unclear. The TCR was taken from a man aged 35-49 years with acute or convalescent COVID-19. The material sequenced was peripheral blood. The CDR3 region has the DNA TGCGCCAGCAGCGAGGGTTTTGGAAACACCATATATTTT. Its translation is CASSEGFGNTIYF.